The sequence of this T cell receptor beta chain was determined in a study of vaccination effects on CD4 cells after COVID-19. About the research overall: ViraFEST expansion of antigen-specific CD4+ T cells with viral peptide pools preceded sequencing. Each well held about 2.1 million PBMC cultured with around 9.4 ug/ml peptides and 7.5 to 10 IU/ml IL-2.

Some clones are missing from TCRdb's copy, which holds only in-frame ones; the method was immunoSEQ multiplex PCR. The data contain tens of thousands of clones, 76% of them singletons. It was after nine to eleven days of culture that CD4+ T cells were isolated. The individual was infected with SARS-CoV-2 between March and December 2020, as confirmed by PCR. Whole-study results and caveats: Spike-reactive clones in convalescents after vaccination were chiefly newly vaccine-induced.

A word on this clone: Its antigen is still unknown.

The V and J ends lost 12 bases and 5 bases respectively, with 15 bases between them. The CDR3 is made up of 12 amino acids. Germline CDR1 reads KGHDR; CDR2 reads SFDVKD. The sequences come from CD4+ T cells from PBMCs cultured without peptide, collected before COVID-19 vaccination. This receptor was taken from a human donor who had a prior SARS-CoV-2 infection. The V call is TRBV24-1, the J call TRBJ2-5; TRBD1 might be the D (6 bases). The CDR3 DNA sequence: TGTGCCCAGGGCACAGGGACGGAGACCCAGTACTTC. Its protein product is CAQGTGTETQYF.